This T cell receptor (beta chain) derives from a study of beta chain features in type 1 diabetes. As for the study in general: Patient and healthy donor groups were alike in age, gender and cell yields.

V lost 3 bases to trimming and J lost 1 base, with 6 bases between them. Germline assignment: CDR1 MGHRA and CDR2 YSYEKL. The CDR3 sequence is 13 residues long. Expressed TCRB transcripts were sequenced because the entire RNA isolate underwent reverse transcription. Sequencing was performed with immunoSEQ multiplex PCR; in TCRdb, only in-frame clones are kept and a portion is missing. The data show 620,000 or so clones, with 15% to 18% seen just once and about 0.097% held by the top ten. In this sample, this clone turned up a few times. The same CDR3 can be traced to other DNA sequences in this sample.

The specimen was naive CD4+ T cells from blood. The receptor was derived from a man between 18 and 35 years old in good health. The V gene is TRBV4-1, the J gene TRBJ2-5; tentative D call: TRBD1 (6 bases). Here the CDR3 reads CASSQDSQETQYF. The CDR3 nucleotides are TGCGCCAGCAGCCAGGACAGCCAAGAGACCCAGTACTTC.